This is a list of T cell receptor beta chains from one sample in a study of CD8 T cells in ankylosing spondylitis. TCRdb re-derived calls from the 5' RACE reads in MiXCR, one entry per CDR3 protein. The sample has 130,000 or so distinct CDR3 sequences, roughly 7.3% seen once. The sequencing input was blood, either unsorted or a sorted T cell fraction (not recorded which). The origin of the receptors is a male donor with ankylosing spondylitis or in good health (not recorded which). Both conserved end residues are part of each CDR3. The D gene is left open where the match is weak. Size is stated as once, few, many or a size class.

d_call: .; v_call: TRBV20-1; j_call: TRBJ1-4; clone_size: many; cdr3_nt: TGCAGTGCTAGTCCCGGGACACAGCCAAAACTGTTTTTT; cdr3_aa: CSASPGTQPKLFF
d_call: .; v_call: TRBV12-3/TRBV12-4; j_call: TRBJ1-2; clone_size: many; cdr3_nt: TGTGCCAGCAGTTTAGTATGGAATAACTATGGCTACACCTTC; cdr3_aa: CASSLVWNNYGYTF
d_call: .; v_call: TRBV6-6; j_call: TRBJ1-1; clone_size: many; cdr3_nt: TGTGCCAGCACCATGGGTCCTGAAGCTTTCTTT; cdr3_aa: CASTMGPEAFF
d_call: .; v_call: TRBV28; j_call: TRBJ1-1; clone_size: many; cdr3_nt: TGTGCCAGCAGCTCATGGCGGGTGGGGAACACTGAAGCTTTCTTT; cdr3_aa: CASSSWRVGNTEAFF
d_call: .; v_call: TRBV5-1; j_call: TRBJ1-4; clone_size: many; cdr3_nt: TGCGCCAGCAGCCCGACAATTGCCGCAACTAATGAAAAACTGTTTTTT; cdr3_aa: CASSPTIAATNEKLFF
d_call: .; v_call: TRBV5-5; j_call: TRBJ2-1; clone_size: many; cdr3_nt: TGTGCCAGCAGCTGGGGTCGGAATGAGCAGTTCTTC; cdr3_aa: CASSWGRNEQFF
d_call: TRBD2; v_call: TRBV5-1; j_call: TRBJ2-1; clone_size: many; cdr3_nt: TGCGCCAGCAGCAACCTACTAGCGGGAAGCTACAATGAGCAGTTCTTC; cdr3_aa: CASSNLLAGSYNEQFF
d_call: .; v_call: TRBV5-8; j_call: TRBJ1-5; clone_size: many; cdr3_nt: TGTGCCAGCAGCTTGGAGGTGAGAGCCCCTAATCAGCCCCAGCATTTT; cdr3_aa: CASSLEVRAPNQPQHF
d_call: .; v_call: TRBV18; j_call: TRBJ1-2; clone_size: few; cdr3_nt: TGTGCCAGCTCACCCGACAGACTAACCAACTATGGCTACACCTTC; cdr3_aa: CASSPDRLTNYGYTF
d_call: .; v_call: TRBV18; j_call: TRBJ2-1; clone_size: few; cdr3_nt: TGTGCCAGCTCACGCCCGACCGGGGGGCCCGTCTGGGAGCAGTTCTTC; cdr3_aa: CASSRPTGGPVWEQFF
d_call: .; v_call: TRBV6-2/TRBV6-3; j_call: TRBJ2-3; clone_size: few; cdr3_nt: TGTGCCAGCAGTTACTCAAAAGATACGCAGTATTTT; cdr3_aa: CASSYSKDTQYF
d_call: .; v_call: TRBV5-1; j_call: TRBJ2-1; clone_size: many; cdr3_nt: TGCGCCAGCAGTGGCCTCGTCCTTTACAATGAGCAGTTCTTC; cdr3_aa: CASSGLVLYNEQFF
d_call: TRBD1; v_call: TRBV29-1; j_call: TRBJ1-1; clone_size: many; cdr3_nt: TGCAGCGTTGAAGTGCAGGGGGACACTGAAGCTTTCTTT; cdr3_aa: CSVEVQGDTEAFF
d_call: TRBD1; v_call: TRBV5-1; j_call: TRBJ2-7; clone_size: many; cdr3_nt: TGCGCCAGCAGCGGGGACAGTTCCGAGCAGTACTTC; cdr3_aa: CASSGDSSEQYF